This T cell receptor beta chain was profiled in a study of blood T cell repertoires in COVID-19. Overall study context: COVID-19 samples collected from the United States, Italy and Spain covered acute and convalescent phases.

Sequencing was performed with immunoSEQ multiplex PCR; in TCRdb, only in-frame clones are kept and a portion is missing. The repertoire consists of roughly 390,000 clones, with more than 70% occurring once and the leading ten covering under 11%. Germline-derived CDR1 and CDR2 are GTSNPN and SVGIG (reference sequence). The ends were cut back, 4 bases at V and 1 base at J, with 8 bases in the middle. The CDR3 has 13 residues. The sequence was collected from a woman aged 25 to 45 with COVID-19, enrolled during active disease. The sample was peripheral blood. The chain joins TRBV30 to TRBJ1-5; D unresolved. The CDR3 protein is CAWKSESNQPQHF. The DNA for the CDR3 is TGTGCCTGGAAATCAGAAAGCAATCAGCCCCAGCATTTT. The variable domain in full, with the rest retrieved from reference TRBV30 and TRBJ1-5, is SQTIHQWPATLVQPVGSPLSLECTVEGTSNPNLYWYRQAAGRGLQLLFYSVGIGQISSEVPQNLSASRPQDRQFILSSKKLLLSDSGFYLCAWKSESNQPQHFGDGTRLSIL.